The T cell receptor beta chain under discussion was sequenced for a study of T-cell memory formation after mild COVID-19. Germline lookup yields CDR1 SGHNT and CDR2 YYREEE (reference sequence). This CDR3 is built from 16 residues. The J segment lost 2 bases and the V segment lost 3 bases, leaving 9 bases of the junction unmatched. In its sample, this clonotype was seen once. Its target is not known. 5'RACE with constant-segment primers built TCRalpha and TCRbeta cDNA libraries with UMIs. One entry per CDR3 protein, called by TCRdb with MiXCR from the 5' RACE reads. The table shows approximately 560,000 distinct CDR3 sequences, with approximately 15% occurring only once. General study results and limits: Among contracting clones, CD4+ were mainly CM/EM and CD8+ enriched in EMRA.

The sequenced sample consisted of PBMCs or a T cell subset sorted from them (not recorded which). The rearrangement uses TRBV5-4 and TRBJ1-1; TRBD1 matches 8 bases. This clonotype originated in an adult woman who had mild COVID-19 (a few samples of this study predate the infection). Cell type and time point are not known. The CDR3 sequence is CASSSGGHPENTEAFF. The DNA for the CDR3 is TGTGCCAGCAGCTCAGGGGGCCACCCGGAAAACACTGAAGCTTTCTTT.